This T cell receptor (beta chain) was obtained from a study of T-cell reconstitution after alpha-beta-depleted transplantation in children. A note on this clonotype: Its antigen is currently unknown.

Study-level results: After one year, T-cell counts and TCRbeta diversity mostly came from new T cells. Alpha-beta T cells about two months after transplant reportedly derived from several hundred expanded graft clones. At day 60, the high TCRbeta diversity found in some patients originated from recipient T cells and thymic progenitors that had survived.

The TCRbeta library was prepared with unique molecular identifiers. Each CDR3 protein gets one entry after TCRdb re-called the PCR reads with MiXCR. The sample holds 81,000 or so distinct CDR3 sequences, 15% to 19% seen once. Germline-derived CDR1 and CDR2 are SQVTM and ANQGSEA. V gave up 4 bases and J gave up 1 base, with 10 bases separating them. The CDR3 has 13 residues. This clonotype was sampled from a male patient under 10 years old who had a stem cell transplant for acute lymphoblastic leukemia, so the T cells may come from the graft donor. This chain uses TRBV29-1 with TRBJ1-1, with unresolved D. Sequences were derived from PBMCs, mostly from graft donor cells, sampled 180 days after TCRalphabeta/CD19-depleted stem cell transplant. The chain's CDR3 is CSVVSTTNTEAFF. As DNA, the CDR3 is TGCAGCGTTGTCTCCACGACGAACACTGAAGCTTTCTTT.